The 2 T cell receptor beta chains listed next were all sequenced from one sample in a study. Each CDR3 protein gets one entry after TCRdb re-called the 5' RACE reads with MiXCR. Of roughly 46,000 distinct CDR3 sequences in the sample, around a quarter are singletons; the top ten hold 2.1%. Sequenced sample: naive CD4+ T cells sorted from blood. Stated subset: naive CD4+ T cells, CD4+CD45RA+CD25-. The receptors were sampled from a female donor with breast cancer.

The rearrangement links TRBV7-9 to TRBJ1-3; D is undetermined. CDR3 length equals 16 residues. The V gene lost 3 bases and the J gene lost 0 bases, with 12 bases spanning the gap. Germline V CDR1 and CDR2: SEHNR, FQNEAQ (reference sequence). The CDR3 nucleotides are TGTGCCAGCAGCTTTTCTAACTCCAACTCTGGAAACACCATATATTTT. Translating it yields CASSFSNSNSGNTIYF.

This sequence joins TRBV7-2 and TRBJ1-1; TRBD1 matches 7 bases. J gave up 0 bases and V 5 bases, and 9 bases lay outside the gene matches. CDR1 and CDR2 from the germline V gene are SGHTA and FQGNSA. CDR3 length: 16 amino acids. The CDR3 loop reads CASSPRTGAVNTEAFF. CDR3 DNA: TGTGCCAGCAGCCCCCGGACAGGAGCCGTGAACACTGAAGCTTTCTTT.